This is a list of T cell receptor beta chains from one sample in a study of blood T cell repertoires in COVID-19. The table came from immunoSEQ multiplex PCR; TCRdb's copy has only in-frame clones and leaves some out. The repertoire holds about 120,000 clones, about 85% seen once, with about 3.9% in the top ten. The sample taken for sequencing was peripheral blood. The receptors here all came from a man between 60 and 75 years old with acute or convalescent COVID-19. The CDR3 runs from the conserved cysteine through the conserved F or W. D genes are given only for firm matches. Rows give clone size only sometimes, using once, few, many, or a class for an expanded clone.

j_gene,d_gene,v_gene,abundance,CDR3aa,CDR3nt
TRBJ2-2,TRBD1,TRBV7-9,-,CASQGAGELFF,TGTGCCAGCCAGGGGGCCGGGGAGCTGTTTTTT
TRBJ2-3,TRBD2,TRBV4-2,once,CASSQLSTSGTADTQYF,TGTGCCAGCAGCCAACTCTCGACTAGCGGGACAGCAGATACGCAGTATTTT
TRBJ2-1,TRBD2,TRBV3-1/TRBV3-2,-,CASSQGLLAGDYNEQFF,TGTGCCAGCAGCCAAGGGCTCCTAGCGGGAGATTACAATGAGCAGTTCTTC
TRBJ1-2,-,TRBV6-5,-,CASSYSDSDYGYTF,TGTGCCAGCAGTTACTCGGACAGCGACTATGGCTACACCTTC
TRBJ1-2,TRBD1,TRBV7-2,-,CASSPDRGRNDGYTF,TGTGCCAGCAGCCCGGACAGGGGGCGGAACGACGGCTACACCTTC
TRBJ1-2,-,TRBV7-9,-,CASSSVAGAIYTF,TGTGCCAGCAGCTCTGTAGCGGGGGCTATCTACACCTTC
TRBJ2-7,-,TRBV2,-,CASSEPGAAYEQYF,TGTGCCAGCAGTGAACCGGGAGCCGCTTACGAGCAGTACTTC
TRBJ2-3,TRBD2,TRBV18,-,CASSPRTSGTTDTQYF,TGTGCCAGCTCACCGAGGACTAGCGGGACAACAGATACGCAGTATTTT
TRBJ2-7,TRBD2,TRBV29-1,-,CSVESASGSSSYEQYF,TGCAGCGTTGAATCTGCTAGCGGGTCGAGCTCCTACGAGCAGTACTTC
TRBJ2-2,-,TRBV29-1,-,CSAVTGTGELFF,TGCAGCGCTGTAACGGGAACCGGGGAGCTGTTTTTT
TRBJ2-1,-,TRBV7-2,-,CASSSGQYYNEQFF,TGTGCCAGCAGCTCCGGACAGTACTACAATGAGCAGTTCTTC
TRBJ2-1,TRBD2,TRBV7-2,-,CASSPREVHGDEQFF,TGTGCCAGCAGCCCGCGGGAGGTCCATGGGGATGAGCAGTTCTTC
TRBJ2-2,-,TRBV10-2,-,CATRWAATGELFF,TGCGCCACCCGATGGGCTGCGACCGGGGAGCTGTTTTTT
TRBJ2-1,TRBD2,TRBV7-9,-,CASSGETSGAVHEQFF,TGTGCCAGCAGCGGAGAGACTAGCGGAGCAGTCCATGAGCAGTTCTTC
TRBJ2-3,TRBD1,TRBV4-2,-,CASSQDLQGLRSDTQYF,TGTGCCAGCAGCCAAGATCTACAGGGGCTTAGATCAGATACGCAGTATTTT
TRBJ1-2,-,TRBV5-1,-,CASSLQGQGDGYTF,TGCGCCAGCAGCCTACAAGGGCAGGGTGATGGCTACACCTTC
TRBJ2-7,-,TRBV7-9,-,CASSTWASYEQYF,TGTGCCAGCAGCACTTGGGCCTCCTACGAGCAGTACTTC
TRBJ1-2,-,TRBV30,once,CAWSPLQDGYGGYTF,TGTGCCTGGAGTCCCTTACAGGACGGATATGGTGGCTACACCTTC
TRBJ2-1,TRBD1,TRBV5-1,-,CASSLAPLDRGLYEQFF,TGCGCCAGCAGCTTGGCCCCTTTGGACAGGGGGCTATATGAGCAGTTCTTC
TRBJ1-3,-,TRBV28,-,CASSLLNTIYF,TGTGCCAGCAGTTTACTAAACACCATATATTTT
TRBJ2-4,TRBD1,TRBV2,few,CASSNGQGLVFANIQYF,TGTGCCAGCAGTAATGGACAGGGGCTTGTTTTCGCGAACATTCAGTACTTC
TRBJ1-3,-,TRBV2,-,CASSRGVGNTIYF,TGTGCCAGCAGCAGGGGCGTCGGAAACACCATATATTTT
TRBJ2-1,TRBD2,TRBV5-6,-,CASSSNIGLAYNEQFF,TGTGCCAGCAGCTCAAATATCGGACTAGCCTACAATGAGCAGTTCTTC
TRBJ1-5,-,TRBV6-5,-,CASSYQSEGQPQHF,TGTGCCAGCAGTTACCAGTCCGAGGGTCAGCCCCAGCATTTT
TRBJ2-7,-,TRBV2,-,CASSAMRSGHYEQYF,TGTGCCAGCAGTGCGATGCGGAGCGGGCACTACGAGCAGTACTTC
TRBJ2-1,TRBD2,TRBV2,-,CASTSGRYNEQFF,TGTGCCAGCACAAGCGGGAGGTACAATGAGCAGTTCTTC
TRBJ2-1,TRBD2,TRBV6-4,-,CGRGGSNHEQFF,TGTGGCCGCGGGGGGAGTAACCATGAGCAGTTCTTC
TRBJ1-2,-,TRBV29-1,-,CSVEELYRIEREGYTF,TGCAGCGTTGAGGAACTTTACAGGATCGAACGAGAAGGCTACACCTTC
TRBJ1-2,-,TRBV11-2,-,CASSREPGHLSGGYTF,TGTGCCAGCAGCCGAGAACCGGGACACCTCTCGGGAGGCTACACCTTC
TRBJ2-7,TRBD2,TRBV29-1,-,CSVDGLAGSRPGTYEQYF,TGCAGCGTTGATGGACTAGCGGGTTCCCGACCCGGTACCTACGAGCAGTACTTC
TRBJ2-5,-,TRBV7-3,-,CASRGSGETQYF,TGTGCCAGCAGGGGCAGCGGGGAGACCCAGTACTTC
TRBJ2-1,TRBD2,TRBV28,-,CASTAFGTSGVYNEQFF,TGTGCCAGCACTGCCTTTGGAACTAGCGGAGTATACAATGAGCAGTTCTTC
TRBJ1-4,-,TRBV14,-,CASSQVGISEKLFF,TGTGCCAGCAGCCAAGTTGGTATCAGTGAAAAACTGTTTTTT
TRBJ1-4,-,TRBV27,-,CASSWTFNEKLFF,TGTGCCAGCAGTTGGACATTTAATGAAAAACTGTTTTTT
TRBJ1-1,-,TRBV5-8,-,CASSPPAGWNTEAFF,TGTGCCAGCAGCCCCCCTGCGGGTTGGAACACTGAAGCTTTCTTT
TRBJ2-1,-,TRBV7-9,-,CASSLLLHRGNEQFF,TGTGCCAGCAGCCTTCTGCTACATCGAGGCAATGAGCAGTTCTTC
TRBJ2-7,TRBD1,TRBV5-4,once,CASSLDLGQGAYEQYF,TGTGCCAGCAGCTTGGACCTGGGACAGGGGGCCTACGAGCAGTACTTC
TRBJ1-1,TRBD1,TRBV6-1,once,CASSDVGQGNTEAFF,TGTGCCAGCAGTGACGTGGGACAGGGAAACACTGAAGCTTTCTTT
TRBJ2-1,-,TRBV27,-,CASSFVGREQFF,TGTGCCAGCAGTTTCGTGGGCAGGGAGCAGTTCTTC
TRBJ1-3,-,TRBV11-2,once,CASSLVAVGPGNTIYF,TGTGCCAGCAGCTTAGTGGCGGTGGGGCCTGGAAACACCATATATTTT
TRBJ2-5,TRBD1,TRBV4-1,-,CASSQDKVGQARGTQYF,TGCGCCAGCAGCCAAGATAAAGTAGGACAGGCAAGGGGGACCCAGTACTTC
TRBJ2-1,TRBD2,TRBV5-1,-,CASTREGQYNEQFF,TGCGCCAGCACACGGGAGGGCCAATACAATGAGCAGTTCTTC
TRBJ1-4,-,TRBV19,once,CASTSRGGRTTNEKLFF,TGTGCCAGTACCTCGAGGGGAGGGAGAACAACTAATGAAAAACTGTTTTTT
TRBJ2-7,TRBD1,TRBV5-1,-,CASSLGDRAHEQYF,TGCGCCAGCAGCTTGGGGGACAGGGCCCACGAGCAGTACTTC
TRBJ1-2,-,TRBV28,once,CASSFQGAYGYTF,TGTGCCAGCAGTTTTCAGGGCGCCTATGGCTACACCTTC
TRBJ2-2,TRBD2,TRBV7-8,-,CASSLSLAGGPGELFF,TGTGCCAGCAGCTTAAGCCTAGCGGGAGGCCCCGGGGAGCTGTTTTTT
TRBJ2-3,TRBD2,TRBV6-5,-,CATEREGTDTQYF,TGTGCCACCGAGCGGGAGGGGACAGATACGCAGTATTTT
TRBJ2-7,-,TRBV10-3,-,CAIGGGGRSYEQYF,TGTGCCATCGGAGGGGGGGGCCGGTCCTACGAGCAGTACTTC
TRBJ2-3,-,TRBV3-1/TRBV3-2,-,CASSVSDTQYF,TGTGCCAGCAGTGTGTCGGATACGCAGTATTTT
TRBJ2-1,TRBD2,TRBV6-2/TRBV6-3,-,CASSFPSSGSSHGGEQFF,TGTGCCAGCAGCTTCCCTTCTAGCGGGAGTAGTCACGGCGGTGAGCAGTTCTTC
TRBJ2-1,TRBD1,TRBV11-2,-,CASTRTGAYNEQFF,TGTGCCAGCACCCGGACAGGGGCCTACAATGAGCAGTTCTTC